A selection of T cell receptor beta chains follows, all from one sample in a study of CD8 T cells in Susac syndrome. TCRdb reprocessed the immunoSEQ multiplex PCR reads with MiXCR, giving one entry per CDR3 protein. Among some 94,000 distinct CDR3 sequences listed, just under 95% were seen once. Source material: CD4+ T cells from PBMCs. All receptors derive from a human donor with Susac syndrome. Each CDR3 is given with its conserved first and last residue. The order of the fields is V gene, CDR3 length, clone size, D gene, J gene, CDR3 protein, CDR3 DNA. A D gene is named only where the DNA matches it firmly. Size tells how often a clone was seen (once, few, many) or the class of an expanded clone, and some rows leave it out.

TRBV7-9	15	.	TRBD1	TRBJ1-1	CASSTTGQSNTEAFF	TGTGCCAGCAGCACTACGGGACAGTCGAACACTGAAGCTTTCTTT
TRBV9	15	.	.	TRBJ1-4	CASSVAGVTNEKLFF	TGTGCCAGCAGCGTAGCGGGCGTGACTAATGAAAAACTGTTTTTT
TRBV28	14	.	.	TRBJ1-5	CASSLVGTSQPQHF	TGTGCCAGCAGTTTAGTAGGGACGAGCCAGCCCCAGCATTTT
TRBV6-2/TRBV6-3	13	once	.	TRBJ1-5	CASSYNSNQPQHF	TGTGCCAGCAGTTACAATAGCAATCAGCCCCAGCATTTT
TRBV20-1	14	.	.	TRBJ2-2	CSAWAMKNTGELFF	TGCAGTGCGTGGGCCATGAAGAACACCGGGGAGCTGTTTTTT
TRBV9	14	.	.	TRBJ2-7	CASSVGVTSYEQYF	TGTGCCAGCAGCGTAGGAGTTACTTCCTACGAGCAGTACTTC
TRBV5-1	14	.	TRBD1	TRBJ1-2	CASSLMWTGDGYTF	TGCGCCAGCAGCTTGATGTGGACAGGGGATGGCTACACCTTC
TRBV7-9	14	.	.	TRBJ1-1	CASSLGDGNTEAFF	TGTGCCAGCAGCTTAGGAGACGGGAACACTGAAGCTTTCTTT
TRBV12-3/TRBV12-4	12	.	.	TRBJ2-5	CASSPLTGTQYF	TGTGCCAGCAGCCCCCTTACGGGGACCCAGTACTTC
TRBV29-1	11	.	.	TRBJ1-3	CSGKKGSTIYF	TGCAGCGGAAAAAAGGGGTCCACCATATATTTT
TRBV5-1	16	.	.	TRBJ2-1	CASSLQNWAPNNEQFF	TGCGCCAGCAGCTTGCAGAACTGGGCACCTAACAATGAGCAGTTCTTC
TRBV20-1	12	.	.	TRBJ2-5	CSAREGLETQYF	TGCAGTGCTAGAGAAGGCCTGGAGACCCAGTACTTC
TRBV18	18	.	TRBD1	TRBJ1-1	CASSPTGTGGAMNTEAFF	TGTGCCAGCTCACCTACCGGGACAGGGGGAGCCATGAACACTGAAGCTTTCTTT
TRBV11-3	15	.	.	TRBJ2-1	CASSLDGGAANEQFF	TGTGCCAGCAGCTTAGATGGGGGGGCCGCCAATGAGCAGTTCTTC
TRBV20-1	12	.	.	TRBJ2-5	CSAREREETQYF	TGCAGTGCTAGAGAGCGGGAAGAGACCCAGTACTTC